Here is one TCR beta chain with its context. Its target antigen remains unknown. There are no base qualities to consult, and no much larger clone falls within one base. This sample was sequenced with an Illumina NovaSeq 6000. TCRalpha and TCRbeta cDNA libraries were constructed by 5'RACE with constant-segment primers, with sample barcodes and unique molecular identifiers being introduced. RNA was extracted from every sample with Trizol reagent. Amplification of the libraries took two PCR steps, and the second step added a second sample barcode plus Illumina TruSeq adapters. Sequencing of the libraries was done on an Illumina NovaSeq, producing 2 x 150 bp paired-end reads. Per the original workflow: Reads were demultiplexed and collapsed into UMI-guided consensus sequences with migec v1.2.7. With mixcr v2.1.11, UMI consensuses were aligned to TRA and TRB V and J templates and assembled into clonotypes. A clonotype was counted as expanded or contracted only when both edgeR and NoisET called the clonotype significant, with the noise models trained on biological replicates. For edgeR calls, a false discovery rate-adjusted p below 0.01 and a log2 fold-change threshold of 1 were applied. PCA with hierarchical clustering of max-normalized trajectories of the 1000 most abundant clonotypes was used as exploratory dynamics analysis. Separately sequenced CD4+ and CD8+ repertoires were used to assign the CD4 or CD8 phenotype of responding clones. TCRdb reprocessed the public reads (quality trimming at Q25 with fastp, clone calling with MiXCR) and kept in-frame beta chains. Rows matching on CDR3 protein sequence are summarized as one entry with the most common DNA and genes. The V and J calls and clone size come from TCRdb's table, not from the authors' own analysis. The sample profile shows 450,000 to 650,000 distinct CDR3 sequences; over 20% of them were found once. Around 13% of the sample rests with the top ten.

Ficoll-Paque density gradient centrifugation was the method used to isolate PBMCs. Looking up the germline V gene yields CDR1 SGHVS and CDR2 FNYEAQ. The CDR3, cysteine through phenylalanine, is 16 amino acids long. Just the 48-base CDR3 DNA is kept, in frame starting at base 1. V is pared back by 4 bases and J by 6 bases, with 19 bases lying between the germline termini. This specimen comes from a study of T-cell memory formation after mild COVID-19 (dated by TCRdb to the early 2020s). About the study as a whole: Most TCR sequence clusters were specific to one of the two donors. In two donors, T-cell clones that expanded and contracted after mild COVID-19 were followed by sequencing TCRalpha and TCRbeta repertoires longitudinally. The cohort comprised two young, previously healthy adult volunteers, one female and one male.

General conclusions and limits of the study: Some responding clones were detected in pre-infection memory, which suggested that pre-existing cross-reactive memory T cells had joined the SARS-CoV-2 response. SARS-CoV-2 specificity was not confirmed for the second-wave clones peaking on day 37. Contracting CD4+ clones turned up mainly in the CM and EM memory subsets, whereas EMRA was where CD8+ clones were enriched. The study included only a couple of mild cases, and larger cohorts that include severe cases with pre-infection samples were judged to be necessary. Clones contracting from day 15 to 85 had balanced CD4/CD8 phenotypes, while a second wave expanding from day 15 to 37 was biased towards CD4+.

This clonotype was obtained from an adult woman who had mild COVID-19 (a few samples of this study predate the infection). The sample titles of this study are shuffled in the database, so cell type and time point are left out; the donor was told from shared clones. The chain joins TRBV7-6 to TRBJ2-1, with the D gene uncertain. Sequencing input: PBMCs or a T cell subset sorted from them (not recorded which). The nucleotide sequence reads TGTGCCAGCAGCTCCTCCCCGTGGCCGGGTTCCAATGAGCAGTTCTTC. This is translated as CASSSSPWPGSNEQFF.